Here is one TCR beta chain with its context. Germline V gene data show CDR1 as LGHNA and CDR2 as YSLEER. The CDR3 totals 15 residues. The J segment lost 3 bases and the V segment lost 2 bases, leaving 2 bases of the junction unmatched. The protocol was immunoSEQ multiplex PCR, while the TCRdb copy is restricted to in-frame clones and leaves out a portion. The sample contains under 45,000 clones, more than 70% of which appear only once. The sample comes from a study of radiotherapy plus CTLA-4 blockade in lung cancer. The source material was peripheral blood, sampled from a patient treated with radiotherapy plus ipilimumab. This sequence originates from a human donor with non-small cell lung cancer that progressed on radiotherapy plus ipilimumab. The chain employs TRBV4-3 and TRBJ2-4, with 9 positions matching TRBD1. The CDR3 is CASSQLTGGKNIQYF. The DNA of the CDR3 is TGCGCCAGCAGCCAACTGACAGGGGGCAAAAACATTCAGTACTTC.